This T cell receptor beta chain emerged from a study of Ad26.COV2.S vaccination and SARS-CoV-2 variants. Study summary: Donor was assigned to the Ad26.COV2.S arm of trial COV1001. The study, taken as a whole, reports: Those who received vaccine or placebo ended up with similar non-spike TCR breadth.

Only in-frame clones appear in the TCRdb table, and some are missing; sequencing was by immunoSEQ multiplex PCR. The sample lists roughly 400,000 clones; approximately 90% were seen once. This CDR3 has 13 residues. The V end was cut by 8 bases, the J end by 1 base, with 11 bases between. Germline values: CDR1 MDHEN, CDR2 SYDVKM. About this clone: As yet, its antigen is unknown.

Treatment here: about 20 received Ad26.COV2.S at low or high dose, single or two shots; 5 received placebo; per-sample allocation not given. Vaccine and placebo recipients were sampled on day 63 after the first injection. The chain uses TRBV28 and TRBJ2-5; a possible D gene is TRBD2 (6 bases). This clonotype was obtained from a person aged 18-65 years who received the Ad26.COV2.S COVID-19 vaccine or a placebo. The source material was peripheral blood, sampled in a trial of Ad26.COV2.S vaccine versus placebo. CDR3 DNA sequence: TGTGCCAGCGGCGGGGAGTTCCAAGAGACCCAGTACTTC. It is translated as CASGGEFQETQYF.